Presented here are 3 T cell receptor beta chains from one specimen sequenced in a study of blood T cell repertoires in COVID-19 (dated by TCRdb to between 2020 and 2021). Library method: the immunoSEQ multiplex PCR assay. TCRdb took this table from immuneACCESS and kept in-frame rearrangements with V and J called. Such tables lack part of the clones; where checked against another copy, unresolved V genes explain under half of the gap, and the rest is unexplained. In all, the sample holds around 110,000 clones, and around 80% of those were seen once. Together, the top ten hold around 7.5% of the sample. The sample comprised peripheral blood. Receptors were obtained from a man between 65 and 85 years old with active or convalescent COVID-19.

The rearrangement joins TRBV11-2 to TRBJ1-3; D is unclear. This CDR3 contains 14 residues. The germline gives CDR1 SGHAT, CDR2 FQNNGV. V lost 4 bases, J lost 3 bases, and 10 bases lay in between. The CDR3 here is CASSWAGSGNTIYF. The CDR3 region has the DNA TGTGCCAGCAGCTGGGCGGGAAGTGGAAACACCATATATTTT.

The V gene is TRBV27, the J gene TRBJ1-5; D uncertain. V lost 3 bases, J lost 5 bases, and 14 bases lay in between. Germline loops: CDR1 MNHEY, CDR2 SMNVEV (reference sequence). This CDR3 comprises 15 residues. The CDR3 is CASSFHRNRDQPQHF. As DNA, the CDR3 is TGTGCCAGCAGTTTCCATCGTAACCGCGATCAGCCCCAGCATTTT.

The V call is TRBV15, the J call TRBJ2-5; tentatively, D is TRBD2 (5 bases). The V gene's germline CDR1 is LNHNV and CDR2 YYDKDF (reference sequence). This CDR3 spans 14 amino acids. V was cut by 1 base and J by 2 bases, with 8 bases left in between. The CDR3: CATSRGERQETQYF. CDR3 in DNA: TGTGCCACCAGCAGAGGGGAGCGGCAAGAGACCCAGTACTTC.